The 9 T cell receptor beta chains reported below all come from one sample, sequenced in a study of T-cell reconstitution after alpha-beta-depleted transplantation in children. It was with unique molecular identifiers that the TCRbeta library was prepared. TCRdb re-called the PCR reads with MiXCR, one entry per CDR3 protein. The profile shows about 58,000 distinct CDR3 sequences, 44% of them singletons. Sequences were derived from PBMCs, mostly from graft donor cells, sampled 360 days after TCRalphabeta/CD19-depleted stem cell transplant. The receptor source for this set is a male patient younger than 18 who had a stem cell transplant for acute lymphoblastic leukemia, so the T cells may come from the graft donor.

The chain employs TRBV29-1 and TRBJ1-5; 7 bases line up with TRBD1. CDR1 and CDR2 from the germline V gene are SQVTM and ANQGSEA. CDR3 length equals 13 residues. With 7 bases clipped from V and 2 bases from J, the junction kept 5 bases outside the gene matches. CDR3 nucleotide sequence: TGCAGCGCCCTCACAGGGGGCAATCAGCCCCAGCATTTT. Its protein is CSALTGGNQPQHF.

The CDR3 region is CSAPREGTDTQYF. CDR3 DNA sequence: TGCAGTGCGCCGAGAGAAGGGACAGATACGCAGTATTTT. The chain joins TRBV20-1 to TRBJ2-3; D uncertain. V lost 6 bases and J lost 3, with 13 bases in between. Germline V lookup: CDR1 DFQATT, CDR2 SNEGSKA (reference sequence). The CDR3 totals 13 residues.

This clonotype was seen more than once but under ten times. V is TRBV20-1 and J is TRBJ1-2, with TRBD1 as a possible D gene (6 bases). The CDR3 sequence is 13 residues long. V shed 2 bases and J shed 7 bases, with 14 bases lying between them. Germline CDR1 reads DFQATT; CDR2 reads SNEGSKA (reference sequence). In nucleotides, the CDR3 is TGCAGTGCTAGAAACAGGGAGATGGGTGGCTACACCTTC. This codes for CSARNREMGGYTF.

This chain links TRBV27 with TRBJ2-2; 12 bases line up with TRBD2. Germline V gene sequence: CDR1 MNHEY, CDR2 SMNVEV (reference sequence). After removal of 4 bases from V and 5 bases from J, the junction contained 5 bases not matched to a gene. The CDR3 loop spans 16 amino acids. CDR3 nucleotide sequence: TGTGCCAGCAGTTCTCGGACTAGCGGGAAAACCGGGGAGCTGTTTTTT. Protein product: CASSSRTSGKTGELFF.

The chain recombines TRBV12-3 or TRBV12-4 with TRBJ2-2; a possible D gene is TRBD1 (5 bases). The V end lost 2 bases, the J end lost 4 bases, and 11 bases lay between the germline ends. The CDR3 has 15 residues. CDR3 DNA sequence: TGTGCCAGCAGTTTACAGGGTCAAATCACCGGGGAGCTGTTTTTT. The encoded protein is CASSLQGQITGELFF.

The CDR3 sequence: CASSFTVEAGAQDTQYF. Written as DNA, the CDR3 is TGTGCCAGCAGCTTTACCGTAGAGGCGGGGGCACAAGATACGCAGTATTTT. The chain recombines TRBV9 with TRBJ2-3, with D tentatively TRBD2 (7 bases). Between the trimmed V and J ends, which lost 4 bases and 5 bases, there was a span of 23 bases. The CDR3 has 17 amino acids. CDR1 is SGDLS, CDR2 YYNGEE, per germline.

The chain links TRBV6-2 or TRBV6-3 to TRBJ2-1; D is ambiguous. The CDR3 contains 14 residues. From germline, CDR1 is MNHEY and CDR2 SVGEGT. Trimming shortened V by 6 bases and J by 4 bases, and 13 bases separated the two germline ends. CDR3: CASSLVNQYNEQFF. As DNA, the CDR3 is TGTGCCAGCAGCCTGGTCAACCAGTACAATGAGCAGTTCTTC.

The chain combines TRBV25-1 with TRBJ1-1, with D perhaps TRBD1 (6 bases). V was trimmed by 6 bases and J by 4 bases, leaving 12 bases between them. Germline lookup yields CDR1 MGHDK and CDR2 SYGVNS. This CDR3 has 13 amino acids. CDR3 sequence: CASSGGGGTEAFF. The CDR3 coding sequence is TGTGCCAGCAGCGGAGGGGGAGGCACTGAAGCTTTCTTT.

A word on this clonotype: A read error may account for a junction end that differs from germline. The V and J genes are TRBV24-1 and TRBJ2-3; tentatively, D is TRBD1 (6 bases). Germline V gene lookup returns CDR1 KGHDR and CDR2 SFDVKD. CDR3 length: 16 residues. CDR3 coding DNA: TGTGCCACCAGTGATCGCCGGGACATAAGCAAAGATACGCAGTATTTT. Its translation: CATSDRRDISKDTQYF.